This T cell receptor (beta chain) was observed in a study of T cells after yellow fever vaccination. TCR cDNA, made by 5'RACE template switching, carried an added universal primer site and UMIs. TCRdb re-called the 5' RACE reads through MiXCR, storing one row per CDR3 protein. The sample yields under 200,000 distinct CDR3 sequences, 11% seen once. Study-wide results and limits: Few clonotypes appeared in both CD4 and CD8 compartments.

Of note for this clonotype: Antigen specificity is unknown.

The receptor was derived from a man between 18 and 35 years old who received the YFV17D yellow fever vaccine. The specimen comprised CD8+ T cells sorted from PBMCs, sampled 15 days after the yellow fever booster vaccination.

CDR3 sequence: CASSQGSAGGADTQYF. CDR3 nucleotide sequence: TGCGCCAGCAGCCAAGGTTCAGCGGGGGGCGCAGATACGCAGTATTTT. V gene TRBV4-1 combines with J gene TRBJ2-3; 9 nucleotides match TRBD2. J lost 4 bases, V lost 1 base, and 6 bases had no gene match. This CDR3 is 16 amino acids long. From germline, CDR1 is MGHRA and CDR2 YSYEKL.